This passage covers 9 T cell receptor beta chains from one sample sequenced in a study of blood T cells in healthy people across ages. The second PCR ran roughly 7 to 12 cycles with a sample-barcoded 5' primer and J-beta primers. TCRdb re-called the 5' RACE reads with MiXCR, one entry per CDR3 protein. There are about 1.4 million distinct CDR3 sequences in the sample; around 59% occur only once, and about 6.3% lies in the top ten. The sample consisted of blood. Source of these receptors: a young man in good health.

The V and J genes are TRBV7-9 and TRBJ2-7; no clear D gene. The CDR3 is made up of 14 amino acids. Trimming left V 4 bases short and J 0 bases short, with 10 bases between. CDR1 is SEHNR, CDR2 FQNEAQ, per germline (reference sequence). CDR3 in amino acids: CASSSVSFSYEQYF. CDR3 bases: TGTGCCAGCAGCTCCGTATCATTCTCCTACGAGCAGTACTTC. Looking up the rest from reference TRBV7-9 and TRBJ2-7 gives the full variable domain: DTGVSQNPRHKITKRGQNVTFRCDPISEHNRLYWYRQTLGQGPEFLTYFQNEAQLEKSRLLSDRFSAERPKGSFSTLEIQRTEQGDSAMYLCASSSVSFSYEQYFGPGTRLTVT.

This sequence joins TRBV29-1 and TRBJ2-7, with 7 bases aligning to TRBD2. This CDR3 has 11 residues. Trimming at V came to 7 bases and at J to 4 bases, leaving 4 bases not matched to a gene. Looked up from germline, CDR1 is SQVTM and CDR2 is ANQGSEA. As DNA, the CDR3 is TGCAGCGACGGGCGGGGGTACGAGCAGTACTTC. This translates into CSDGRGYEQYF.

DNA for the CDR3: TGTGCCAGCAGTTTAGAAGCGGCTCGGGTGCAGTTCTTC. Translated, it gives CASSLEAARVQFF. The V call is TRBV12-3 or TRBV12-4, the J call TRBJ2-1, with D perhaps TRBD2 (5 bases). CDR3 length: 13 residues. Trimming removed 1 base at V and 12 bases at J, with 13 bases between.

The sample holds one count of this clonotype. The rearrangement uses TRBV5-1 and TRBJ1-1; the D is unclear. Trimming pared 0 bases from V and 4 bases from J, leaving 7 bases between. Germline CDR1 reads SGHRS; CDR2 reads YFSETQ. The CDR3 has 13 residues. The CDR3 DNA sequence: TGCGCCAGCAGCTTGGCCGCGGTCACTGAAGCTTTCTTT. This codes for CASSLAAVTEAFF.

J is TRBJ2-1 and V is TRBV7-9; D perhaps matches TRBD1 (5 bases). This CDR3 spans 18 amino acids. Germline V gives CDR1 SEHNR, CDR2 FQNEAQ (reference sequence). V lost 1 base, J lost 8 bases, and 24 bases lay in between. The CDR3 sequence is CASSLEDTTFNGWDEQFF. CDR3 in DNA: TGTGCCAGCAGCTTAGAGGACACTACGTTCAACGGATGGGATGAGCAGTTCTTC.

In the case of this clonotype: One end of the junction fails to match germline, which may point to a read error. The V gene is TRBV27, the J gene TRBJ2-5; D tentatively fits TRBD1 or TRBD2 (6 bases each). CDR3 length equals 15 residues. The germline V gene has CDR1 MNHEY and CDR2 SMNVEV (reference sequence). The CDR3 DNA follows: TGCGCCAGCAGTTCCCCGTCACGGGGGCCGGAGACCCAGTACTTC. Its protein product is CASSSPSRGPETQYF.

This rearrangement joins TRBV7-9 to TRBJ2-7; TRBD2 agrees at 9 bases. CDR1 is SEHNR and CDR2 is FQNEAQ in the germline V gene (reference sequence). The CDR3 is made up of 18 amino acids. Unmatched junction bases numbered 18, after V lost 6 bases and J lost 3 bases. The CDR3 DNA sequence: TGTGCCAGCAGTGATTCTAGCGGGACGCCAGCTTCCTTCTACGAGCAGTACTTC. It translates to CASSDSSGTPASFYEQYF.

The table lists this clonotype with a few counts. The chain recombines TRBV5-1 with TRBJ2-7, with TRBD2 matching over 8 bases. The junction had 9 bases not matched to a gene; V was cut back by 4 bases and J by 3 bases. Germline assignment: CDR1 SGHRS and CDR2 YFSETQ. The length of the CDR3 is 15 residues. As DNA, the CDR3 is TGCGCCAGCAGCGCCGCTAGCGGGTTATACTACGAGCAGTACTTC. Protein: CASSAASGLYYEQYF.

The table lists this clonotype with a few counts. The rearrangement uses TRBV6-2 or TRBV6-3 and TRBJ2-5; either TRBD1 or TRBD2 may fit D (5 bases each). Trimming removed 0 bases at V and 11 bases at J, with 16 bases between. The germline CDR1 and CDR2 sequences are MNHEY and SVGEGT. This CDR3 has 14 amino acids. This CDR3 is CASSYSRGQGEQYF. In DNA, the CDR3 is TGTGCCAGCAGTTACTCGCGCGGGCAGGGAGAGCAGTACTTC.